This T cell receptor beta chain was obtained from a study of T cell responses to AZD1222 COVID-19 vaccine. Germline V lookup: CDR1 SGHDT, CDR2 YYEEEE. The length of the CDR3 is 17 residues. V shed 4 bases and J 0 bases; nucleotides not matched to a gene: 8. Clones were read by immunoSEQ multiplex PCR, and TCRdb kept only the in-frame ones, dropping some. The sample includes over 100,000 clones, roughly 90% of them seen just once. The V call is TRBV5-6, the J call TRBJ1-5, with 9 bases lining up with TRBD1. The sequence was collected from an adult in good health. The material was peripheral blood, obtained on day 0 of AZD1222 vaccination. The CDR3 DNA sequence: TGTGCCAGCAGCATAAAGGGACAGGGTGGTAGCAATCAGCCCCAGCATTTT. It is translated as CASSIKGQGGSNQPQHF.